The rows below give T cell receptor beta chains drawn from one sample of a study of cytomegalovirus exposure and HLA in healthy donors. TCRdb's copy holds only in-frame clones and misses some; the assay was immunoSEQ multiplex PCR. The table lists 55,000 to 80,000 clones, 65% to 70% of them singletons. Material for sequencing was PBMCs. These receptors originate from a woman aged 25 to 39 in good health and CMV-seronegative. Both conserved end residues are part of each CDR3. D genes are given only for firm matches. The size of a clone is reported for some rows only, either as once, few or many, or as a class for expanded clones.

size	J	V	D	CDR3	DNA
NA	TRBJ2-1	TRBV5-6	TRBD2	CASSLSASGYNEQFF	TGTGCCAGCAGCTTGTCTGCTAGCGGCTACAATGAGCAGTTCTTC
NA	TRBJ1-2	TRBV10-3	NA	CAISGNRDYGYTF	TGTGCCATCAGTGGAAACAGGGACTATGGCTACACCTTC
NA	TRBJ2-7	TRBV7-2	TRBD2	CASSSGTSGGRQYF	TGTGCCAGCAGCTCCGGGACTAGCGGGGGGAGACAGTACTTC
NA	TRBJ1-5	TRBV5-8	NA	CASSLGDTRDQPQHF	TGTGCCAGCAGCTTGGGCGACACTAGGGATCAGCCCCAGCATTTT
NA	TRBJ1-1	TRBV29-1	NA	CSVAIGGGNTEAFF	TGCAGCGTCGCCATAGGGGGGGGGAACACTGAAGCTTTCTTT
few	TRBJ1-5	TRBV5-5	NA	CASSLNAYGNQPQHF	TGTGCCAGCAGCCTAAACGCTTACGGCAATCAGCCCCAGCATTTT
once	TRBJ2-5	TRBV7-3	TRBD1	CASSLDIGQGVETQYF	TGTGCCAGCAGCTTAGATATTGGACAGGGGGTCGAGACCCAGTACTTC
NA	TRBJ2-1	TRBV11-2	NA	CASSLSGGWGVNNEQFF	TGTGCCAGCAGCTTATCTGGGGGTTGGGGGGTTAACAATGAGCAGTTCTTC
NA	TRBJ1-3	TRBV5-7	TRBD1	CASSPDRAYSGNTIYF	TGTGCCAGCAGCCCGGACAGGGCCTACTCTGGAAACACCATATATTTT
NA	TRBJ2-5	TRBV28	NA	CASSAATKETQYF	TGTGCCAGCAGTGCTGCTACTAAAGAGACCCAGTACTTC
once	TRBJ2-3	TRBV5-1	NA	CASSAGRGGTDTQYF	TGCGCCAGCAGCGCTGGCAGGGGGGGCACAGATACGCAGTATTTT
NA	TRBJ1-2	TRBV4-3	NA	CASSQDLGGNYGYTF	TGCGCCAGCAGCCAAGATCTGGGGGGAAACTATGGCTACACCTTC
NA	TRBJ2-1	TRBV6-5	TRBD1	CASSPGQGTYNEQFF	TGTGCCAGCAGCCCCGGACAGGGAACCTACAATGAGCAGTTCTTC
NA	TRBJ2-2	TRBV6-6	NA	CASSVDPNTGRLFF	TGTGCCAGCAGTGTCGACCCAAACACCGGGAGGCTGTTTTTT
NA	TRBJ1-1	TRBV7-9	NA	CASSSMGGRTEAFF	TGTGCCAGCAGCTCGATGGGAGGTAGGACTGAAGCTTTCTTT
NA	TRBJ2-3	TRBV5-4	TRBD2	CASSAGGQVGTDTQYF	TGTGCCAGCAGCGCGGGGGGGCAGGTCGGCACAGATACGCAGTATTTT
NA	TRBJ2-1	TRBV15	TRBD1	CATSSDRVGDEQFF	TGTGCCACCAGCAGCGACAGGGTAGGCGATGAGCAGTTCTTC
once	TRBJ2-5	TRBV29-1	TRBD1	CSVEDRGQGGATQYF	TGCAGCGTTGAAGATCGAGGACAGGGGGGTGCGACCCAGTACTTC
few	TRBJ2-2	TRBV5-1	NA	CASSPSTGNTYTGELFF	TGCGCCAGCAGCCCCTCAACCGGGAACACATACACCGGGGAGCTGTTTTTT
NA	TRBJ1-3	TRBV19	TRBD1	CASNTGQGLGNTIYF	TGTGCCAGTAATACGGGACAGGGGTTAGGAAACACCATATATTTT
NA	TRBJ2-3	TRBV5-1	TRBD2	CASSLGLAGRDTQYF	TGCGCCAGCAGCTTGGGACTAGCGGGGAGGGATACGCAGTATTTT
few	TRBJ1-2	TRBV6-5	NA	CASSYGGVSYGYTF	TGTGCCAGCAGTTACGGCGGAGTTTCTTATGGCTACACCTTC
once	TRBJ2-1	TRBV28	NA	CASSLGFIGRQFF	TGTGCCAGCAGTCTAGGTTTTATAGGGAGGCAGTTCTTC
NA	TRBJ2-2	TRBV7-2	NA	CASSRTVNTGELFF	TGTGCCAGCAGCAGGACAGTGAACACCGGGGAGCTGTTTTTT
NA	TRBJ2-7	TRBV6-1	NA	CASSRTTRMTYEQYF	TGTGCCAGCAGCCGGACCACTAGAATGACCTACGAGCAGTACTTC
NA	TRBJ2-7	TRBV6-1	NA	CASSEGGFYEQYF	TGTGCCAGCAGTGAAGGCGGCTTCTACGAGCAGTACTTC
few	TRBJ2-4	TRBV6-5	TRBD1	CASRTGFDIQYF	TGTGCCAGTCGGACAGGGTTTGACATTCAGTACTTC
NA	TRBJ2-1	TRBV2	NA	CASSTTRSSGEQFF	TGTGCCAGCAGTACGACCCGGTCCTCGGGTGAGCAGTTCTTC
NA	TRBJ2-1	TRBV18	TRBD1	CASSQGAGYNEQFF	TGTGCCAGTTCGCAGGGGGCGGGGTACAATGAGCAGTTCTTC
NA	TRBJ1-3	TRBV7-2	NA	CASSRAGNTIYF	TGTGCCAGCAGCCGGGCTGGAAACACCATATATTTT
NA	TRBJ1-5	TRBV7-2	NA	CASSPQDQPQHF	TGTGCCAGCAGCCCACAGGATCAGCCTCAGCATTTT
few	TRBJ1-2	TRBV7-3	NA	CASSRDIGGYTF	TGTGCCAGCAGCCGGGACATAGGTGGCTACACCTTC
few	TRBJ2-7	TRBV7-2	TRBD1	CASSFDRVGYEQYF	TGTGCCAGCAGCTTTGACAGGGTGGGTTACGAGCAGTACTTC
few	TRBJ2-2	TRBV5-1	TRBD1	CASRPGGTGELFF	TGCGCCAGCCGCCCAGGGGGAACCGGGGAGCTGTTTTTT
NA	TRBJ2-7	TRBV9	NA	CASSVGPVEKNPRSQGNHYEQYF	TGTGCCAGCAGCGTAGGACCCGTAGAGAAAAACCCTAGGAGCCAGGGGAACCACTACGAGCAGTACTTC
NA	TRBJ1-2	TRBV5-1	NA	CASSLASSTGSGYTF	TGCGCCAGCAGCTTGGCCTCCTCAACAGGGAGTGGCTACACCTTC
few	TRBJ2-1	TRBV7-9	TRBD2	CASSLLGEGQFF	TGTGCCAGCAGCTTACTGGGGGAGGGGCAGTTCTTC
NA	TRBJ2-1	TRBV7-9	NA	CASSSVRGGGSFF	TGTGCCAGCAGCTCGGTGCGCGGGGGCGGATCGTTCTTC
NA	TRBJ1-4	TRBV6-1	NA	CASTQSWRGDEKLFF	TGTGCCAGCACTCAAAGCTGGAGGGGCGATGAAAAACTGTTTTTT
NA	TRBJ2-7	TRBV5-6	NA	CASSLGPGSPIYYEQYF	TGTGCCAGCAGCTTGGGTCCGGGTAGTCCTATCTACTACGAGCAGTACTTC
NA	TRBJ2-2	TRBV11-2	NA	CASSLGYRESDTGELFF	TGTGCCAGCAGCTTAGGATACAGGGAGTCGGACACCGGGGAGCTGTTTTTT
once	TRBJ1-1	TRBV6-1	NA	CASSLLQGGDTEAFF	TGTGCCAGCAGTCTCTTACAGGGTGGAGACACTGAAGCTTTCTTT
NA	TRBJ2-7	TRBV5-6	TRBD2	CASSTLLAGDYEQYF	TGTGCCAGCAGCACACTCCTTGCGGGGGACTACGAGCAGTACTTC
NA	TRBJ2-6	TRBV7-3	TRBD1	CASSSPGQPSGGANVLTF	TGTGCCAGCAGCTCCCCGGGACAGCCTTCCGGTGGGGCCAACGTCCTGACTTTC
NA	TRBJ2-3	TRBV9	NA	CASSTRTSTDTQYF	TGTGCCAGCAGCACTCGGACTAGCACAGATACGCAGTATTTT
NA	TRBJ1-2	TRBV5-1	NA	CASSLVLGGDGYTF	TGCGCCAGCAGCTTGGTTCTGGGAGGCGATGGCTACACCTTC
once	TRBJ2-2	TRBV5-4	TRBD1	CASSLAGGPGELFF	TGTGCCAGCAGCTTGGCAGGGGGCCCCGGGGAGCTGTTTTTT